These 7 T cell receptor beta chains originate from one sample sequenced in a study of T cells after yellow fever vaccination. TCRdb fed the 5' RACE reads into MiXCR, producing one record per CDR3 protein. The sample lists hundreds of thousands of distinct CDR3 sequences; around 12% were seen once. Sequencing used PBMCs, obtained on the day of the yellow fever booster vaccination. The receptors come from a young man who received the YFV17D yellow fever vaccine.

This clonotype has only a few counts. The rearrangement joins TRBV7-2 to TRBJ2-1; no definite D call. CDR3 length: 15 amino acids. V lost 4 bases and J lost 3, with 13 bases in between. Germline-derived CDR1 and CDR2 are SGHTA and FQGNSA. This CDR3 reads CASSSTPFYYNEQFF. CDR3 nucleotides: TGTGCCAGCAGCTCAACTCCCTTTTACTACAATGAGCAGTTCTTC.

This sequence joins TRBV29-1 and TRBJ1-1; 9 bases map to TRBD1. The junction had 7 bases not matched to a gene; V was cut back by 3 bases and J by 8 bases. CDR1 and CDR2 from the germline V gene are SQVTM and ANQGSEA. This CDR3 comprises 13 residues. CDR3 protein: CSVDSGTGIEAFF. CDR3 DNA sequence: TGCAGCGTTGACTCCGGGACAGGGATAGAAGCTTTCTTT.

V usage is TRBV28 and J usage is TRBJ1-5, with D uncertain. This CDR3 contains 13 residues. Trimming shortened V by 11 bases and J by 5 bases, and 16 bases separated the two germline ends. Germline V gene lookup returns CDR1 MDHEN and CDR2 SYDVKM. The CDR3 nucleotides are TGTGCCTGCTGGCGGTCAGGTGATCAGCCCCAGCATTTT. Translated: CACWRSGDQPQHF.

This clonotype was detected only a few times. V usage is TRBV7-9 and J usage is TRBJ1-1; no firm D call. V lost 0 bases and J lost 8, with 10 bases in between. CDR1 is SEHNR and CDR2 is FQNEAQ in the germline V gene (reference sequence). The CDR3 length is 13 residues. The CDR3 region is CASSLAAGIEAFF. The CDR3 bases are TGTGCCAGCAGCTTAGCAGCGGGAATCGAAGCTTTCTTT. Drawing the rest from reference TRBV7-9 and TRBJ1-1, the complete variable domain is DTGVSQNPRHKITKRGQNVTFRCDPISEHNRLYWYRQTLGQGPEFLTYFQNEAQLEKSRLLSDRFSAERPKGSFSTLEIQRTEQGDSAMYLCASSLAAGIEAFFGQGTRLTVV.

The rearrangement joins TRBV6-1 to TRBJ2-1, with TRBD1 as a possible D gene (6 bases). Germline-derived CDR1 and CDR2 are MNHNS and SASEGT. The V end was cut by 5 bases, the J end by 5 bases, with 16 bases between. The CDR3 covers 15 residues. This CDR3 reads CASSLGTSRHNEQFF. Here the CDR3 DNA reads TGTGCCAGCAGTCTCGGGACATCACGACACAATGAGCAGTTCTTC.

This chain links TRBV14 with TRBJ2-4, with D possibly being TRBD1 (5 bases). CDR1 SGHDN and CDR2 FVKESK come from the germline V gene. The CDR3 runs to 16 residues. Deletions cut 4 bases from V and 1 base from J, with 14 bases between. The CDR3 here is CASSLGFKGAKNIQYF. CDR3 DNA sequence: TGTGCCAGCAGCCTTGGGTTTAAGGGGGCCAAAAACATTCAGTACTTC.

This clonotype was counted only a few times. The chain recombines TRBV4-3 with TRBJ2-1, with 12 bases aligning to TRBD2. The CDR3 has 20 residues. After removal of 0 bases from V and 0 bases from J, the junction contained 9 bases not matched to a gene. Germline-derived CDR1 and CDR2 are LGHNA and YSLEER. The CDR3 loop is CASSQDQVASGRGSYNEQFF. CDR3 coding DNA: TGCGCCAGCAGCCAAGATCAAGTGGCTAGCGGGAGGGGCTCCTACAATGAGCAGTTCTTC.